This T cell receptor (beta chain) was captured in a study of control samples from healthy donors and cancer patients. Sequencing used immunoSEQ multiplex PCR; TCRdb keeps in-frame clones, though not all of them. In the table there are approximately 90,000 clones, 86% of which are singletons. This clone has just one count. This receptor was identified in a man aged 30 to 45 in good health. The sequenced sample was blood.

As DNA, the CDR3 is TGTGCCAGCAGCTTAGGCCTAGCGGGGAAACAAGAGACCCAGTACTTC. Encoded protein: CASSLGLAGKQETQYF. The V and J genes are TRBV7-2 and TRBJ2-5; 9 bases fit TRBD2. This CDR3 is 16 amino acids long. With V trimmed by 1 base and J by 2 bases, 5 bases remained unmatched. In germline, CDR1 is SGHTA, CDR2 FQGNSA.